These 4 T cell receptor beta chains share one sample of origin, sequenced in a study of cytomegalovirus exposure and HLA in healthy donors. PCR employed 60 Vbeta and 13 Jbeta primers. This table comes from immunoSEQ multiplex PCR, and its TCRdb copy is limited to in-frame clones, with some not included. The table records more than 90,000 clones, about 81% of them present only once. The sample comprised PBMCs. These receptors all come from a man aged 45-65 years in good health and CMV-seronegative.

This clone was seen only once. This chain uses TRBV5-1 with TRBJ1-6, with 7 nucleotides matching TRBD1. CDR3 length: 13 amino acids. With 4 bases clipped from V and 18 bases from J, the junction kept 13 bases outside the gene matches. CDR1 is SGHRS, CDR2 YFSETQ, per germline. The CDR3: CASSVAGTEAPHF. CDR3 in DNA: TGCGCCAGCAGCGTAGCCGGGACAGAAGCCCCCCACTTT.

The gene calls are TRBV6-1 and TRBJ1-3; 7 bases fit TRBD1. V dropped 4 bases and J dropped 3; count of bases not matched to a gene: 3. The CDR3 has 14 residues. Germline CDR1 reads MNHNS; CDR2 reads SASEGT. This CDR3 reads CASSVSGGGNTIYF. The DNA for the CDR3 is TGTGCCAGCAGTGTGTCAGGGGGTGGAAACACCATATATTTT.

The V gene is TRBV7-9, the J gene TRBJ2-6; perhaps TRBD1 as D (6 bases). The CDR3 contains 15 residues. Germline V gives CDR1 SEHNR, CDR2 FQNEAQ (reference sequence). V was cut by 4 bases and J by 4 bases, with 11 bases left in between. The chain's CDR3 is CASSSYRDGANVLTF. CDR3 DNA sequence: TGTGCCAGCAGCTCCTACAGGGACGGGGCCAACGTCCTGACTTTC.

The CDR3 loop is CASSGGTLSYEQYF. CDR3 in DNA: TGCGCCAGCAGCGGCGGGACTCTGTCCTACGAGCAGTACTTC. The rearrangement uses TRBV5-1 and TRBJ2-7; weak D call: TRBD2 (6 bases). With 4 bases removed from V and 1 base from J, the gap between germline ends came to 12 bases. Per germline, CDR1 SGHRS and CDR2 YFSETQ. This CDR3 comprises 14 residues.